The subject of this entry is one T cell receptor beta chain. Its cognate antigen has yet to be identified. Per-nucleotide qualities are absent, and no much larger clonotype sits a single base away. The sample originates from a study of a mutant IDH1 vaccine in newly diagnosed glioma (dated by TCRdb to about 2021). At the level of the whole study: Eight vaccinations were administered to patients in weeks 1, 3, 5, 7, 11, 15, 19 and 23, corresponding to visits V03 through V10. Vaccination was initiated 4-6 weeks after radiotherapy alone, or concurrently with temozolomide cycles in the chemotherapy-containing groups. Of the roughly 30 treated patients, 62.5% were male and approximately 40% were female, and a mean age of approximately 40 years was recorded. Prior to enrollment, standard therapy consisting of radiotherapy alone, temozolomide alone, or radiochemotherapy with temozolomide had been administered to patients, with the combination being received by most patients. Peripheral blood was collected at six visits: V03 (baseline), V05, V07, V10, V12 and V13. For exploratory analyses, longitudinal TCRB deep sequencing was carried out in 25 treated patients wherever samples were available.

Results and caveats for the whole study, not just this receptor: Changes in the top peripheral T cell clonotypes picked up by TCRB sequencing did not appear to be linked to pseudoprogression. Availability determined which PBMC samples were chosen for TCRB deep sequencing. Immune responses induced by the vaccine were seen in over 80% of patients across multiple MHC alleles. It was noted by the authors that analyses of patient blood samples could not be reproduced owing to sample limitations.

V lost 4 bases and J lost 4 bases, and the count of bases not matched to a germline gene is 7. Sequences SGDLS (CDR1) and YYNGEE (CDR2) are obtained from the germline V gene. From the cysteine up to the phenylalanine, the CDR3 has a length of 15 residues. The only DNA kept is the CDR3, 45 bases in frame from the first base. The method behind the library was the immunoSEQ multiplex PCR assay. Following the manufacturer's protocol, the hsTCRB Kit was used to amplify rearranged TCR beta chain sequences. An Illumina MiSeq was used to sequence the TCRB libraries. The authors processed their data as follows. The proprietary platform of the kit vendor was used for demultiplexing, trimming and gene mapping. TCRdb provides this immuneACCESS table in a form limited to in-frame rearrangements. Some clones are lacking; in checked studies, under half of them reflect an unresolved V gene, and why the rest are absent is not known. The DNA gave D and trimming, while V, J and clone size come from that table. Here the sample has roughly 130,000 clones; around 80% occur a single time. The ten largest make up about 5.5% of the sample.

The time point label, read with the paper, signifies: week 11, during vaccination. Each vaccine dose, consisting of 300 ug of a 20-mer mutant IDH1 peptide in Montanide, was administered subcutaneously with topical imiquimod. Donors had newly diagnosed WHO grade 3 or 4 IDH1-mutant astrocytomas with loss of nuclear ATRX. The samples were drawn from NOA16, a multicentre, single-arm, open-label phase I trial in Germany that tested a mutant IDH1 peptide vaccine in humans for the first time. Genomic DNA for TCRB sequencing was extracted from EDTA blood using the DNeasy Blood and Tissue Kit. This material consisted of PBMCs, taken from a glioma patient whose treatment included an IDH1 peptide vaccine. The chain couples TRBV9 to TRBJ2-3, and TRBD2 aligns with 9 junction nucleotides. This receptor was taken from a man in his forties with glioma. The nucleotide sequence is TGTGCCAGCAGCTATAGCGGGAGCGGGGCAGATACGCAGTATTTT. Its product reads: CASSYSGSGADTQYF.